This is a list of T cell receptor beta chains from one sample in a study of T cell changes during pregnancy in multiple sclerosis. Sequencing was performed with immunoSEQ multiplex PCR; in TCRdb, only in-frame clones are kept and a portion is missing. The repertoire holds 33,000 or so clones, with 89% as singletons. Sequencing used CD8+ T cells from peripheral blood mononuclear cells, obtained in the third trimester of pregnancy. Every receptor here comes from a female donor with multiple sclerosis, enrolled in a pregnancy study. Both conserved end residues are part of each CDR3. Fields, in order: V gene, D gene, clone size, J gene, CDR3 protein, CDR3 DNA. The D gene is left open where the match is weak. Not every row has a clone size; where given, it reads once, few, many or a size class.

>TRBV9|.|.|TRBJ2-7
CASSTRAEGPSYEQYF
TGTGCCAGCAGCACCCGAGCGGAGGGGCCCTCCTACGAGCAGTACTTC
>TRBV27|.|.|TRBJ2-3
CASMYRDTSTDTQYF
TGTGCCAGCATGTACCGGGACACTAGCACAGATACGCAGTATTTT
>TRBV5-1|.|.|TRBJ2-2
CASSLTPWAGSWDTGELFF
TGCGCCAGCAGCTTAACCCCCTGGGCAGGATCTTGGGACACCGGGGAGCTGTTTTTT
>TRBV6-1|.|.|TRBJ2-1
CASSENAPGGYYNEQFF
TGTGCCAGCAGTGAAAATGCCCCAGGTGGGTACTACAATGAGCAGTTCTTC
>TRBV9|TRBD1|.|TRBJ1-1
CASTIGDRGSNTEAFF
TGTGCCAGCACCATAGGGGACAGGGGGAGTAACACTGAAGCTTTCTTT
>TRBV7-6|TRBD2|.|TRBJ2-3
CASSLEASGGAHF
TGTGCCAGCAGCTTAGAGGCTAGCGGGGGGGCGCATTTT
>TRBV27|.|once|TRBJ2-3
CASSTTSRRPDTQYF
TGTGCCAGCTCTACGACTAGTCGACGTCCGGATACGCAGTATTTT
>TRBV14|TRBD1|.|TRBJ2-4
CASSQEGQGKNIQYF
TGTGCCAGCAGCCAAGAGGGACAGGGAAAAAACATTCAGTACTTC
>TRBV6-5|TRBD1|.|TRBJ2-2
CASSYVQGAAGELFF
TGTGCCAGCAGTTACGTACAGGGGGCAGCGGGGGAGCTGTTTTTT
>TRBV27|TRBD1|.|TRBJ1-1
CASSPGQGTEAFF
TGTGCCAGCAGCCCCGGACAGGGAACTGAAGCTTTCTTT
>TRBV9|TRBD1|.|TRBJ2-5
CASNRQGLQETQYF
TGTGCCAGCAACCGACAGGGTTTGCAAGAGACCCAGTACTTC
>TRBV2|.|.|TRBJ2-2
CASSSRHPTGELFF
TGTGCCAGCTCCTCTAGGCATCCCACCGGGGAGCTGTTTTTT
>TRBV1|.|.|TRBJ2-6
CTSSQDPRTCGANVLTF
TGCACCAGCAGCCAAGATCCCCGGACATGTGGGGCCAACGTCCTGACTTTC
>TRBV6-5|.|.|TRBJ1-2
CASSYSPGVYYGYTF
TGTGCCAGCAGTTACTCTCCGGGGGTATACTATGGCTACACCTTC
>TRBV27|.|.|TRBJ2-3
CASSPRSLPDTQYF
TGTGCCAGCAGTCCACGGTCCCTCCCAGATACGCAGTATTTT
>TRBV27|TRBD2|.|TRBJ2-7
CASKIGLAGYNEQYF
TGTGCCAGCAAAATTGGACTAGCGGGGTACAACGAGCAGTACTTC
>TRBV9|.|.|TRBJ2-5
CASSAYSGSAETQYF
TGTGCCAGCAGCGCATATAGCGGCTCCGCCGAGACCCAGTACTTC
>TRBV5-5|.|.|TRBJ2-7
CASSLVSSYEQYF
TGTGCCAGCAGCTTAGTCAGCTCCTACGAGCAGTACTTC
>TRBV9|TRBD1|.|TRBJ2-3
CASTGTGKSTDTQYF
TGTGCCAGCACCGGGACAGGTAAAAGCACAGATACGCAGTATTTT
>TRBV19|.|once|TRBJ2-1
CASSQGIYNEQFF
TGTGCCAGTAGTCAGGGGATCTACAATGAGCAGTTCTTC
>TRBV9|.|.|TRBJ2-1
CASSLGGGDEQFF
TGTGCCAGCAGCCTAGGGGGAGGCGATGAGCAGTTCTTC
>TRBV28|.|.|TRBJ2-7
CASSLVRWGVNEQYF
TGTGCCAGCAGTTTGGTACGATGGGGAGTGAACGAGCAGTACTTC
>TRBV5-5|.|.|TRBJ2-7
CASSLQGPTTYEQYF
TGTGCCAGCAGCTTGCAGGGCCCAACGACCTACGAGCAGTACTTC
>TRBV14|TRBD2|once|TRBJ2-3
CASSPFRLAGITDTQYF
TGTGCCAGCAGCCCGTTTAGACTAGCGGGGATCACAGATACGCAGTATTTT
>TRBV2|TRBD2|.|TRBJ2-1
CASSVNRLAARGNEQFF
TGTGCCAGCAGTGTAAACCGCCTAGCGGCCCGAGGGAATGAGCAGTTCTTC
>TRBV5-8|.|.|TRBJ1-1
CASSPESQGFNTEAFF
TGTGCCAGCAGCCCCGAGTCACAGGGTTTTAACACTGAAGCTTTCTTT
>TRBV2|.|once|TRBJ1-5
CASSGRGSVRNQPQHF
TGTGCCAGCAGTGGCCGGGGATCGGTGCGCAATCAGCCCCAGCATTTT
>TRBV6-7|TRBD1|.|TRBJ1-4
CASRTPGQLNEKLFF
TGTGCCAGCAGAACCCCGGGACAGCTTAATGAAAAACTGTTTTTT
>TRBV6-6|.|.|TRBJ1-4
CASTLGGRTNEKLFF
TGTGCCAGCACCCTCGGAGGAAGAACTAATGAAAAACTGTTTTTT
>TRBV20-1|.|.|TRBJ1-2
CSLWANYGYTF
TGCAGCCTATGGGCCAACTATGGCTACACCTTC
>TRBV6-1|.|once|TRBJ1-2
CASRQFTNYGYTF
TGTGCCAGCAGACAGTTCACTAACTATGGCTACACCTTC
>TRBV27|TRBD2|.|TRBJ2-7
CASSFTTSGSGSGPEQYF
TGTGCCAGCAGCTTTACGACTAGCGGGAGTGGTTCGGGGCCCGAGCAGTACTTC
>TRBV9|TRBD1|.|TRBJ1-2
CASSSNPGGDRGDYGYTF
TGTGCCAGCAGCTCGAACCCGGGGGGGGACAGGGGTGACTATGGCTACACCTTC
>TRBV7-9|TRBD2|.|TRBJ2-5
CASSFGLAEETQYF
TGTGCCAGCAGCTTCGGACTAGCGGAAGAGACCCAGTACTTC
>TRBV6-4|.|.|TRBJ2-1
CASSDFLWNEQFF
TGTGCCAGCAGTGACTTCCTATGGAATGAGCAGTTCTTC
>TRBV7-2|TRBD2|.|TRBJ2-3
CASSDRLAGGPDTQYF
TGTGCCAGCAGCGACCGACTAGCGGGGGGGCCGGATACGCAGTATTTT
>TRBV4-2|TRBD2|.|TRBJ2-2
CASSQDPPGVAGPNTGELFF
TGTGCCAGCAGCCAAGATCCCCCAGGGGTAGCGGGGCCCAACACCGGGGAGCTGTTTTTT
>TRBV11-2|.|.|TRBJ2-3
CASSWRAGSTDTQYF
TGTGCCAGCAGCTGGAGGGCCGGGAGCACAGATACGCAGTATTTT
>TRBV5-1|TRBD1|.|TRBJ2-1
CASSHPPGQGLSNEQFF
TGCGCCAGCAGCCACCCCCCCGGACAGGGACTGAGCAATGAGCAGTTCTTC
>TRBV6-5|TRBD1|.|TRBJ1-4
CASSYGPGTGYEKLFF
TGTGCCAGCAGTTACGGGCCCGGGACAGGGTATGAAAAACTGTTTTTT
>TRBV19|TRBD1|once|TRBJ1-5
CASSTGQGISQPQHF
TGTGCCAGTAGTACCGGACAGGGGATTAGTCAGCCCCAGCATTTT
>TRBV5-5|.|.|TRBJ1-1
CASSNPEERGGSLVTEAFF
TGTGCCAGCAGCAACCCGGAGGAGAGGGGGGGGTCGTTGGTCACTGAAGCTTTCTTT
>TRBV15|.|.|TRBJ2-1
CATSRDRSVGPRNEQFF
TGTGCCACCAGCAGAGATCGGTCGGTGGGGCCGCGGAATGAGCAGTTCTTC